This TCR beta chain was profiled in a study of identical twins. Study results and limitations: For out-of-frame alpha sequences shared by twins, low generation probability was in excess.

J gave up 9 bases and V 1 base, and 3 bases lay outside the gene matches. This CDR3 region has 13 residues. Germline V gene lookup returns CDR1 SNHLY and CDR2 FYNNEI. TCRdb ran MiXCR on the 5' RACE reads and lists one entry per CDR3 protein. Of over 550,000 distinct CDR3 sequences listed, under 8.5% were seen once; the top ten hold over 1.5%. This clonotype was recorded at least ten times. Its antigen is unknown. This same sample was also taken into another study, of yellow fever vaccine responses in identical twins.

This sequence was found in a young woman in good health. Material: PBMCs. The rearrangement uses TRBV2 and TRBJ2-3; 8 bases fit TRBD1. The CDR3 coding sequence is TGTGCCAGCAGTGAAGTCAGGGGGCGAACGCAGTATTTT. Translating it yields CASSEVRGRTQYF.